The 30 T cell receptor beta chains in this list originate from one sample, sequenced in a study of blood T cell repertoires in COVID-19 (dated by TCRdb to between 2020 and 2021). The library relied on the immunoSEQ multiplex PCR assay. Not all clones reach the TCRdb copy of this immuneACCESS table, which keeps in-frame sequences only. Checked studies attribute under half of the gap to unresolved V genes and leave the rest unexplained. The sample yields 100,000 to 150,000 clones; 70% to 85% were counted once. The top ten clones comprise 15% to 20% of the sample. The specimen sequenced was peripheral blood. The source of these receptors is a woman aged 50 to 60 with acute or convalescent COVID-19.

The CDR3 loop is CASSTDTGLSYNSPLHF. The CDR3 bases are TGTGCCAGCAGCACGGATACAGGGTTGAGCTATAATTCACCCCTCCACTTT. V is TRBV2 and J is TRBJ1-6; D possibly corresponds to TRBD1 (6 bases). CDR1 is SNHLY and CDR2 is FYNNEI in the germline V gene. This CDR3 is 17 amino acids long. Trimming shortened V by 6 bases and J by 3 bases, and 18 bases separated the two germline ends.

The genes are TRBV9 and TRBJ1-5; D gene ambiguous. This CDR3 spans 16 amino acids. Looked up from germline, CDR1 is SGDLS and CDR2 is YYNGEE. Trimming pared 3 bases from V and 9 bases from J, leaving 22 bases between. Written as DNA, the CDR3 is TGTGCCAGCAGCGCCGGGCCCCTGTCCTTGGGAGGGCCCCAGCATTTT. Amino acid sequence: CASSAGPLSLGGPQHF.

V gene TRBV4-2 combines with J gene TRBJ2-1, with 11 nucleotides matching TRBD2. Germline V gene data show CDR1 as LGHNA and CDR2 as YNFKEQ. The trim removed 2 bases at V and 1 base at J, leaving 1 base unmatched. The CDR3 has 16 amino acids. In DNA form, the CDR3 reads TGTGCCAGCAGCCAAATAGCGGGGGGGTCCTACAATGAGCAGTTCTTC. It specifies CASSQIAGGSYNEQFF.

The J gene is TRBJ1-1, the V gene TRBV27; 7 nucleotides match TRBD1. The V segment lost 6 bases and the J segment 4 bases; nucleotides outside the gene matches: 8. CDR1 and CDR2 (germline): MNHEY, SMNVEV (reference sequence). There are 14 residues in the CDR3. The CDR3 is CASSYLTGATEAFF. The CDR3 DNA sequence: TGTGCCAGCAGCTACCTAACAGGGGCCACTGAAGCTTTCTTT.

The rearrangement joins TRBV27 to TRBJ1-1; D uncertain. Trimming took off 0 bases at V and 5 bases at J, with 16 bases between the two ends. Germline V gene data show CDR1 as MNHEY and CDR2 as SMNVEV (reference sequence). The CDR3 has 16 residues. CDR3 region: CASSLSPSGRGTEAFF. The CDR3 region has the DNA TGTGCCAGCAGTTTATCACCGTCCGGCCGAGGGACTGAAGCTTTCTTT.

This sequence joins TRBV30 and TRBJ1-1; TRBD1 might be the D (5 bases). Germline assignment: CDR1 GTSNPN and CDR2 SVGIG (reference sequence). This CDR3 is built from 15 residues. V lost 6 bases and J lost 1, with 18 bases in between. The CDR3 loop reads CACRGEGGPNTEAFF. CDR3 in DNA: TGTGCCTGCCGAGGGGAGGGAGGACCGAACACTGAAGCTTTCTTT.

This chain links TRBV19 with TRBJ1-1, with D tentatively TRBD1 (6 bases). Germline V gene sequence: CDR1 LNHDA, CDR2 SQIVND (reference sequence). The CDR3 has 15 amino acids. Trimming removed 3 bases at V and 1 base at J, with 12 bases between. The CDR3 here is CASSIMGAKNTEAFF. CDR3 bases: TGTGCCAGTAGTATTATGGGGGCAAAGAACACTGAAGCTTTCTTT.

In nucleotides, the CDR3 is TGTGCCAGCAGCTTAGCAAGACAGCACTATGGCTACACCTTC. Its translation is CASSLARQHYGYTF. This sequence joins TRBV11-2 and TRBJ1-2; D might be TRBD1 (5 bases). This CDR3 is built from 14 residues. CDR1 and CDR2 (germline): SGHAT, FQNNGV. V lost 1 base, J lost 3 bases, and 9 bases lay in between.

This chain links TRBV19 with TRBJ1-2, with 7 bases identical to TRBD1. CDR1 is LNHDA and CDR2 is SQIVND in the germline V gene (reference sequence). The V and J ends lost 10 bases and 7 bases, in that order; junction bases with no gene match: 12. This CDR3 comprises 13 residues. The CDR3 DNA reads TGTGCCACAGTAAACAGGGGAGGTGGTGGCTACACCTTC. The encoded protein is CATVNRGGGGYTF.

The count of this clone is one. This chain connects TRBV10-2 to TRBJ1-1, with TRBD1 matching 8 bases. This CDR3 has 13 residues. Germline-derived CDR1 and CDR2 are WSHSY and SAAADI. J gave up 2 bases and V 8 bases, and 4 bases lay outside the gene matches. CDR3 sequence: CASGGQANTEAFF. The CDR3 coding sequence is TGCGCCAGCGGGGGACAGGCTAACACTGAAGCTTTCTTT.

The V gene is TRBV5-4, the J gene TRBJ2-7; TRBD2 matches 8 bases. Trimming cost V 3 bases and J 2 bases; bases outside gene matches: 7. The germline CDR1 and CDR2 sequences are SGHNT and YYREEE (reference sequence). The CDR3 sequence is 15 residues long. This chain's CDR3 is CASSSRRGDAYEQYF. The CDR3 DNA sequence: TGTGCCAGCAGCTCCCGGCGGGGGGACGCCTACGAGCAGTACTTC.

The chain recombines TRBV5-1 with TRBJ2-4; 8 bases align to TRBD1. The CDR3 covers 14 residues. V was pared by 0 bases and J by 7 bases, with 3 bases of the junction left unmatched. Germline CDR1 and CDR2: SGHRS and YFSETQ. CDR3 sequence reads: CASSLDGTGNIQYF. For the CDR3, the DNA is TGCGCCAGCAGCTTGGACGGGACAGGCAACATTCAGTACTTC.

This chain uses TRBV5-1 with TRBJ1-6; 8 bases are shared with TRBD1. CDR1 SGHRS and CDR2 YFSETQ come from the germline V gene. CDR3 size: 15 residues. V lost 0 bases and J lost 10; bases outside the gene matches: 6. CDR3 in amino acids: CASSLAGQDRSPLHF. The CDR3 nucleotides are TGCGCCAGCAGCTTGGCGGGACAGGATCGCTCACCCCTCCACTTT.

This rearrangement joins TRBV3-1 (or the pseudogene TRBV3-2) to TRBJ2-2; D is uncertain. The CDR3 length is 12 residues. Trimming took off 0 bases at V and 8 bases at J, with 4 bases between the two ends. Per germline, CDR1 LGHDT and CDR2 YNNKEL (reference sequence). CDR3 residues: CASSQDLGELFF. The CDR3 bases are TGTGCCAGCAGCCAAGATCTAGGGGAGCTGTTTTTT.

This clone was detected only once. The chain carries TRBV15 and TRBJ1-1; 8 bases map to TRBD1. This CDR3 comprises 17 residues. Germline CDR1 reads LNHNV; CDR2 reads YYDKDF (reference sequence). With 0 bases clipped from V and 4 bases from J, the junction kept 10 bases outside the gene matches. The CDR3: CATSRDWAGGMFTEAFF. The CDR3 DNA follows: TGTGCCACCAGCAGAGATTGGGCAGGGGGCATGTTCACTGAAGCTTTCTTT.

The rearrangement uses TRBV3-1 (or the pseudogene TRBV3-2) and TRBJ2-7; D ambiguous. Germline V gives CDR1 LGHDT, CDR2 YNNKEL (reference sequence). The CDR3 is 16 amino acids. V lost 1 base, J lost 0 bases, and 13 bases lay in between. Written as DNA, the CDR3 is TGTGCCAGCAGCCAAGGGCTGGCGGTCAACTCCTACGAGCAGTACTTC. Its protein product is CASSQGLAVNSYEQYF.

DNA for the CDR3: TGTGCCAGCTCACCACCGAAAACTCAGCGGTTAGACGCAGATACGCAGTATTTT. Translation: CASSPPKTQRLDADTQYF. This chain uses TRBV18 with TRBJ2-3, with D maybe TRBD2 (5 bases). CDR3 length: 18 amino acids. Germline-derived CDR1 and CDR2 are KGHSH and LQKENI. V shed 0 bases and J shed 4 bases, with 20 bases lying between them.

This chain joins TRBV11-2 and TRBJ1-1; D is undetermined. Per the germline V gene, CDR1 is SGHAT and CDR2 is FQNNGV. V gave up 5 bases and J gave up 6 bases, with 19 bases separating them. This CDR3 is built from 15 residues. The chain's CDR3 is CASSLRPVLRAEAFF. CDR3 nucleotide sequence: TGTGCCAGCAGCCTCCGACCCGTTCTGAGGGCTGAAGCTTTCTTT.

The CDR3 DNA follows: TGTGCCAGTAGTATCCCGGGACTCCACCTCTCAAATGAGCAGTTCTTC. Its translation is CASSIPGLHLSNEQFF. The chain has TRBV19 and TRBJ2-1; a possible D gene is TRBD2 (6 bases). The CDR3 spans 16 residues. V lost 3 bases and J lost 7, with 19 bases in between. Germline assignment: CDR1 LNHDA and CDR2 SQIVND (reference sequence).

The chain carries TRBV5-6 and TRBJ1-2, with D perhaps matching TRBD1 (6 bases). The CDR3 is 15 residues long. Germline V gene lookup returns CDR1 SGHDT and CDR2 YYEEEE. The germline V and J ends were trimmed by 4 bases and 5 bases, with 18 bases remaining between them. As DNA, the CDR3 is TGTGCCAGCAGCATAAATGACAGGCCTGGGTATGGCTACACCTTC. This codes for CASSINDRPGYGYTF.

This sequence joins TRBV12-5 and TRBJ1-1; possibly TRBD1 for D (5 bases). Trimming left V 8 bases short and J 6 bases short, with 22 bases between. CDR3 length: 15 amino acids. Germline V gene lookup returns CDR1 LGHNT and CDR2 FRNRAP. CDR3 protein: CASSGSIRVGAEAFF. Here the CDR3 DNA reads TGTGCTAGTTCAGGCTCAATCAGGGTCGGAGCTGAAGCTTTCTTT.

CDR3: CASSENFGGRNYGYTF. The DNA for the CDR3 is TGTGCCAGCAGTGAAAATTTTGGGGGCCGGAACTATGGCTACACCTTC. The V and J genes are TRBV6-1 and TRBJ1-2; D possibly corresponds to TRBD1 (6 bases). The CDR3 totals 16 residues. Trimming took off 2 bases at V and 2 bases at J, with 15 bases between the two ends. Germline V gives CDR1 MNHNS, CDR2 SASEGT.

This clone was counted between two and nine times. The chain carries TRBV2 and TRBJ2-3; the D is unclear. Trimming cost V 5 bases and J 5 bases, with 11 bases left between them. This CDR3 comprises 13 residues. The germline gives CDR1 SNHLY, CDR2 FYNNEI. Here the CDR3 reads CASSTNSLDTQYF. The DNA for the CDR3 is TGTGCCAGCAGTACGAATAGTTTAGATACGCAGTATTTT.

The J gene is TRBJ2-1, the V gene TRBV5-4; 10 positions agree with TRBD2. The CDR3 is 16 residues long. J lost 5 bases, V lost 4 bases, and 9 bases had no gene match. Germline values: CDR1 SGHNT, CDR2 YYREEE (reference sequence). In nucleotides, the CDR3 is TGTGCCAGCAGCGTTAGCGGGGGGTTAAACCACAATGAGCAGTTCTTC. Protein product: CASSVSGGLNHNEQFF.

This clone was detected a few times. The CDR3: CASSLDLTGVREKLFF. CDR3 in DNA: TGTGCCAGCAGCTTAGATCTAACAGGGGTTCGTGAAAAACTGTTTTTT. The chain has TRBV11-2 and TRBJ1-4, with 7 bases lining up with TRBD1. CDR3 length: 16 amino acids. Germline CDR1 is SGHAT and CDR2 is FQNNGV. V lost 0 bases and J lost 7; bases outside the gene matches: 8. The full variable domain, in which reference TRBV11-2 and TRBJ1-4 provide the parts outside the CDR3, is EAGVAQSPRYKIIEKRQSVAFWCNPISGHATLYWYQQILGQGPKLLIQFQNNGVVDDSQLPKDRFSAERLKGVDSTLKIQPAKLEDSAVYLCASSLDLTGVREKLFFGSGTQLSVL.

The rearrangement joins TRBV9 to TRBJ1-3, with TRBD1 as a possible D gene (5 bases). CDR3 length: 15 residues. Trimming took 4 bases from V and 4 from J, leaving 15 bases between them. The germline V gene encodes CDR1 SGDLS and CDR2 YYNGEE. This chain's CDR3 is CASSSPGLSGNTIYF. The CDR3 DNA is TGTGCCAGCAGCTCTCCGGGACTCTCAGGAAACACCATATATTTT.

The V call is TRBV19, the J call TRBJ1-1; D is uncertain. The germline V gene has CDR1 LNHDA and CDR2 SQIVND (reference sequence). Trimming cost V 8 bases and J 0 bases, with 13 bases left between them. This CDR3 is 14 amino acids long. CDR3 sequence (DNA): TGTGCCAGTGGGTTGACTGAAATGAACACTGAAGCTTTCTTT. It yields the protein CASGLTEMNTEAFF.

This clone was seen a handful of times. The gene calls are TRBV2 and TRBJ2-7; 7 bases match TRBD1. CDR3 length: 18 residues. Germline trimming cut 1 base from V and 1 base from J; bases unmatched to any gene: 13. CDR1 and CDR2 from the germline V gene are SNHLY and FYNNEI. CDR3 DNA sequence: TGTGCCAGCAGTGAAGGCATGGTCGGCAGGGGGTTATCCTACGAGCAGTACTTC. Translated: CASSEGMVGRGLSYEQYF.

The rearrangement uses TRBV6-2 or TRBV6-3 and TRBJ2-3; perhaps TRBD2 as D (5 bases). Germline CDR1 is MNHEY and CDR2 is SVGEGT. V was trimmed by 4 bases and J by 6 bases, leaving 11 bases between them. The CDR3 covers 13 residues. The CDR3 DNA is TGTGCCAGCAGTTTCCGGACTTTGGATACGCAGTATTTT. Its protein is CASSFRTLDTQYF.

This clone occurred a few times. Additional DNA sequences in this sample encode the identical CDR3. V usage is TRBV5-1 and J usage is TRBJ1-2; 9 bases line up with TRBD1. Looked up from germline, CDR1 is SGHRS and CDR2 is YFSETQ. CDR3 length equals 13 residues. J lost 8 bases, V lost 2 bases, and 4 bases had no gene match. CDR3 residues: CASSLQGADGYTF. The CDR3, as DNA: TGCGCCAGCAGCTTACAGGGGGCGGACGGCTACACCTTC.